These 4 T cell receptor beta chains were all obtained from the same sample, sequenced in a study of blood T cells in healthy people across ages. Together with a sample-barcoded 5' primer, a J-beta primer mix was included in a second PCR lasting about 7 to 11 cycles. TCRdb analysed the 5' RACE reads with MiXCR anew, one entry per CDR3 protein. The sample includes around 990,000 distinct CDR3 sequences, roughly two fifths of them seen just once. The specimen was blood. These receptors were obtained from a man aged 18-30 years in good health.

This clonotype is a singleton in its sample. This chain connects TRBV13 to TRBJ1-1, with D perhaps TRBD1 (6 bases). The V end lost 3 bases, the J end lost 3 bases, and 20 bases lay between the germline ends. Germline assignment: CDR1 PRHDT and CDR2 FYEKMQ (reference sequence). The CDR3 is made up of 17 amino acids. CDR3 bases: TGTGCCAGCAGCTTTCCGTTTGGGGGCGGAGGCGACACTGAAGCTTTCTTT. Translated, it gives CASSFPFGGGGDTEAFF.

The chain recombines TRBV10-3 with TRBJ2-3, with 10 nucleotides matching TRBD2. Trimming at V came to 9 bases and at J to 5 bases, leaving 11 bases not matched to a gene. Germline V gene lookup returns CDR1 ENHRY and CDR2 SYGVKD. CDR3 length: 15 residues. As DNA, the CDR3 is TGTGCCATAAAAGCGGGGGGGCCGGTAGGAGATACGCAGTATTTT. Protein product: CAIKAGGPVGDTQYF.

In this sample, this clonotype turned up many times. The CDR3 coding sequence is TGTGCCAGCAGCTTGACAAATACGCAGTATTTT. Translation gives CASSLTNTQYF. This rearrangement joins TRBV5-6 to TRBJ2-3, with D uncertain. This CDR3 contains 11 residues. Germline V gene data show CDR1 as SGHDT and CDR2 as YYEEEE. V lost 1 base and J 7 bases, leaving 4 bases between the germline ends. Complete variable domain (other parts from reference TRBV5-6 and TRBJ2-3): DAGVTQSPTHLIKTRGQQVTLRCSPKSGHDTVSWYQQALGQGPQFIFQYYEEEERQRGNFPDRFSGHQFPNYSSELNVNALLLGDSALYLCASSLTNTQYFGPGTRLTVL.

The chain combines TRBV3-1 with TRBJ1-1; no definite D call. The CDR3 extends over 17 amino acids. V shed 0 bases and J shed 3 bases, with 17 bases lying between them. CDR1 LGHDT and CDR2 YNNKEL come from the germline V gene (reference sequence). The CDR3 DNA reads as TGTGCCAGCAGCCAAGATCTTACCCGGGGTGATGACACTGAAGCTTTCTTT. Translated: CASSQDLTRGDDTEAFF.